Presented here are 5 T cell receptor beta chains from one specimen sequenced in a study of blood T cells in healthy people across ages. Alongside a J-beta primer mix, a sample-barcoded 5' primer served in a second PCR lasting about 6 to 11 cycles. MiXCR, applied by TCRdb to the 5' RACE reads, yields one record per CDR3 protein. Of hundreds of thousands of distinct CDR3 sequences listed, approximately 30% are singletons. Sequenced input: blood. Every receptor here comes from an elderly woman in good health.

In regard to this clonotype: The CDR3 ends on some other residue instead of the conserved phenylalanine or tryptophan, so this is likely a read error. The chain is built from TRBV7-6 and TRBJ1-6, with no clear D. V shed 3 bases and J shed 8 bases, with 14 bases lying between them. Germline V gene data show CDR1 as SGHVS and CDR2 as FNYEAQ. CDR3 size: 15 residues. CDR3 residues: CASSFSGNRDSPLHL. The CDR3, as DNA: TGTGCCAGCAGCTTCTCGGGAAACAGAGATTCACCCCTCCACTTG.

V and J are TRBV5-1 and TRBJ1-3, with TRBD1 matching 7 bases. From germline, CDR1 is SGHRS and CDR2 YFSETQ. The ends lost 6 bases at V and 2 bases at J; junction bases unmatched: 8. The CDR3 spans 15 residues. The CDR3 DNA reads TGCGCCAGCACCCGACAGGGAATGCCTGGAAACACCATATATTTT. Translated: CASTRQGMPGNTIYF. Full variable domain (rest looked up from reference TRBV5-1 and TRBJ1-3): KAGVTQTPRYLIKTRGQQVTLSCSPISGHRSVSWYQQTPGQGLQFLFEYFSETQRNKGNFPGRFSGRQFSNSRSEMNVSTLELGDSALYLCASTRQGMPGNTIYFGEGSWLTVV.

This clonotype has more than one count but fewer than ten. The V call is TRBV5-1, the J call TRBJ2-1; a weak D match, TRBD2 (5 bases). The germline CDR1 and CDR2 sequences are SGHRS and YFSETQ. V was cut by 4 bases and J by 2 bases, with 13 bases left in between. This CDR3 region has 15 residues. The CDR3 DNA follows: TGCGCCAGCAGCAGTGGAGTCGGGACCTACAATGAGCAGTTCTTC. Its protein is CASSSGVGTYNEQFF.

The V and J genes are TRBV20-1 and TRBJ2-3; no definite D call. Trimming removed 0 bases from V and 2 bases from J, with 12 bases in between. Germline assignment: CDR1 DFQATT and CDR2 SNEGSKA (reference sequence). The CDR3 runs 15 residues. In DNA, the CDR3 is TGCAGTGCTAGAGATCCAGGCATTACCACAGATACGCAGTATTTT. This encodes CSARDPGITTDTQYF.

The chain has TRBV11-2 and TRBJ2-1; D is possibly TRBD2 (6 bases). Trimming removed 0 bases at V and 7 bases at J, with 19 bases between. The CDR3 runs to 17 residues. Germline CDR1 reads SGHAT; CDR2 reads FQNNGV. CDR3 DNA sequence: TGTGCCAGCAGCTTAGATCTAACATTTTCTGCGGGGAATGAGCAGTTCTTC. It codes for CASSLDLTFSAGNEQFF.